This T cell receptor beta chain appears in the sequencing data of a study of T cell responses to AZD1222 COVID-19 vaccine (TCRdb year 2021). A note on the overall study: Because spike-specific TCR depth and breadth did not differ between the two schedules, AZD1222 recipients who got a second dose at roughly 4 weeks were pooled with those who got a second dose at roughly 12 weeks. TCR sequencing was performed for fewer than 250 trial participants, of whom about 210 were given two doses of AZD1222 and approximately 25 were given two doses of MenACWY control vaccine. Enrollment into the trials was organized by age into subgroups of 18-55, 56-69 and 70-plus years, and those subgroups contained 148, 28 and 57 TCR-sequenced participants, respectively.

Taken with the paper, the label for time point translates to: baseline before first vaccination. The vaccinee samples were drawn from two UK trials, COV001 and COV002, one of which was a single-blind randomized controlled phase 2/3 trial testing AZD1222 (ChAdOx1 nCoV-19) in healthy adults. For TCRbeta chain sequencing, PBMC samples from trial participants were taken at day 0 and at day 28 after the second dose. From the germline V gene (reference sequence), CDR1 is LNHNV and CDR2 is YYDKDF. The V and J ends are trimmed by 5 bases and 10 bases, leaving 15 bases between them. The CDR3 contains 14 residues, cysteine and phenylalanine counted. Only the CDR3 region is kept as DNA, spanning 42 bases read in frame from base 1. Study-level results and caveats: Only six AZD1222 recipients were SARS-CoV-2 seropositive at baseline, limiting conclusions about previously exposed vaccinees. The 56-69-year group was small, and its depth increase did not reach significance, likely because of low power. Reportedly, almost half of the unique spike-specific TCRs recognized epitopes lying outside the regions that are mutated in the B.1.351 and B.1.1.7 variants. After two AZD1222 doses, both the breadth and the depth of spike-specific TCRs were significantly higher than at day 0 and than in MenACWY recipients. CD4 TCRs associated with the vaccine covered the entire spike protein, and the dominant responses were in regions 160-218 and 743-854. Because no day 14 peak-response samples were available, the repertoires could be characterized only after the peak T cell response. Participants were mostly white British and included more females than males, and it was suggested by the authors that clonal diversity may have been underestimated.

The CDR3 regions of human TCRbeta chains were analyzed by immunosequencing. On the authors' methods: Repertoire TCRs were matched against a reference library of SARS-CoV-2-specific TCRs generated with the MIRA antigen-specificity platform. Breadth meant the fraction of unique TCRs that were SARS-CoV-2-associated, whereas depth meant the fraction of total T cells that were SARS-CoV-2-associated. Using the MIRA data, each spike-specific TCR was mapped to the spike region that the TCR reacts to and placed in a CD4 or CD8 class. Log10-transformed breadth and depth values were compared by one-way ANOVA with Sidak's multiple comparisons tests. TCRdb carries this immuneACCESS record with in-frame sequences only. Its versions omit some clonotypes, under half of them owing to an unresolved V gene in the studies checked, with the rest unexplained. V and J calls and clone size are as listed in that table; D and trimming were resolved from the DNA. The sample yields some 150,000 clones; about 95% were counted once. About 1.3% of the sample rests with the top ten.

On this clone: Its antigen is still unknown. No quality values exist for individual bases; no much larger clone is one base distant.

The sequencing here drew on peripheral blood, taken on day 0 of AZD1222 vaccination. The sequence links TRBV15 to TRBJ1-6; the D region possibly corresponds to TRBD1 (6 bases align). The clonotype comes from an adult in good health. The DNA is TGTGCCACCAGCGCTGTCGGGGGCGGATCACCCCTCCACTTT. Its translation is CATSAVGGGSPLHF.